This T cell receptor beta chain was sequenced during a study of CD8 T cells in Susac syndrome. TCR beta sequences were obtained from blood CD8+ and CD4+ T cells. Multiple sclerosis controls were treatment-naive patients with stable or active relapsing-remitting disease. Through negative isolation, CD4+ and CD8+ T cells were obtained, while TEMRA cells were enriched using FACS. This clonotype appeared once. Reverse transcription of about 0.45 to 1 ug RNA was performed with random hexamers. The CDR3 of TCR beta was amplified by immunoSEQ multiplex PCR across 54 Vbeta and 13 Jbeta. Via MiXCR, TCRdb re-called the immunoSEQ multiplex PCR reads, giving one row per CDR3 protein. The data show about 300,000 distinct CDR3 sequences, about 88% seen once. Germline lookup yields CDR1 SGHRS and CDR2 YFSETQ. Trimming stripped 2 bases from V and 12 bases from J, with 10 bases between. CDR3 length: 11 amino acids.

The sequence derives from a human donor with multiple sclerosis. V and J are TRBV5-1 and TRBJ2-3; the D call may be TRBD1 or TRBD2 (5 bases each). Sequencing input: CD8+ T cells from PBMCs. The CDR3 nucleotides are TGCGCCAGCAGCTTCGGGGCCTACCAGTATTTT. Protein: CASSFGAYQYF. Looking up the rest from reference TRBV5-1 and TRBJ2-3 gives the full variable domain: KAGVTQTPRYLIKTRGQQVTLSCSPISGHRSVSWYQQTPGQGLQFLFEYFSETQRNKGNFPGRFSGRQFSNSRSEMNVSTLELGDSALYLCASSFGAYQYFGPGTRLTVL.